The 14 T cell receptor beta chains reported below all come from one sample, sequenced in a study of blood T cell repertoires in COVID-19. Sequencing used immunoSEQ multiplex PCR; TCRdb keeps in-frame clones, though not all of them. The data contain some 160,000 clones, approximately 90% of them singletons. Sequencing was done on a sample of PBMCs or T cells enriched from blood (not recorded which). Receptor source: a woman between 50 and 59 years old who had recovered from COVID-19.

V is TRBV19 and J is TRBJ2-3; D ambiguous. This CDR3 region has 14 residues. The germline gives CDR1 LNHDA, CDR2 SQIVND (reference sequence). Trimming removed 1 base from V and 5 bases from J, with 10 bases in between. The DNA of the CDR3 is TGTGCCAGTAGTATAGGGAGTGAAGGAGATACGCAGTATTTT. Translation gives CASSIGSEGDTQYF.

The chain is built from TRBV7-2 and TRBJ2-1, with 8 bases fitting TRBD2. The CDR3 is 13 amino acids. The ends lost 6 bases at V and 3 bases at J; junction bases unmatched: 1. Germline CDR1 is SGHTA and CDR2 is FQGNSA. Here the CDR3 reads CASRAGGYNEQFF. Written as DNA, the CDR3 is TGTGCCAGCAGGGCGGGGGGCTACAATGAGCAGTTCTTC.

The chain carries TRBV5-1 and TRBJ2-5; no clear D. The CDR3 covers 13 residues. V was trimmed by 7 bases and J by 1 base, leaving 11 bases between them. Germline V gene data show CDR1 as SGHRS and CDR2 as YFSETQ. CDR3 coding DNA: TGCGCCAGCGCCCACAAGTCCCAAGAGACCCAGTACTTC. This gives the protein CASAHKSQETQYF.

The chain combines TRBV5-1 with TRBJ2-7, with a possible D match to TRBD2 (6 bases). Germline CDR1 reads SGHRS; CDR2 reads YFSETQ. CDR3 length: 12 residues. V lost 7 bases and J lost 4, with 12 bases in between. The CDR3 is CASSEGGYEQYF. CDR3 coding DNA: TGCGCCAGCTCGGAAGGAGGGTACGAGCAGTACTTC. Combining the CDR3 with reference TRBV5-1 and TRBJ2-7 gives the whole variable domain KAGVTQTPRYLIKTRGQQVTLSCSPISGHRSVSWYQQTPGQGLQFLFEYFSETQRNKGNFPGRFSGRQFSNSRSEMNVSTLELGDSALYLCASSEGGYEQYFGPGTRLTVT.

J is TRBJ2-6 and V is TRBV7-2, with D perhaps TRBD1 (6 bases). The CDR3 sequence is 19 residues long. Trimming pared 3 bases from V and 4 bases from J, leaving 22 bases between. The V gene's germline CDR1 is SGHTA and CDR2 FQGNSA. CDR3 nucleotide sequence: TGTGCCAGCAGCTTGTCAAGTAACCATCGGACAGCCGGGGCCAACGTCCTGACTTTC. This translates into CASSLSSNHRTAGANVLTF. The full variable domain, completed using reference TRBV7-2 and TRBJ2-6, is GAGVSQSPSNKVTEKGKDVELRCDPISGHTALYWYRQSLGQGLEFLIYFQGNSAPDKSGLPSDRFSAERTGGSVSTLTIQRTQQEDSAVYLCASSLSSNHRTAGANVLTFGAGSRLTVL.

The chain employs TRBV28 and TRBJ1-5; possible D gene TRBD1, 6 bases. In germline, CDR1 is MDHEN, CDR2 SYDVKM. This CDR3 has 14 residues. Trimming cost V 9 bases and J 7 bases, with 19 bases left between them. CDR3 nucleotides: TGTGCCAGTGCCCGGGACAACGTAAGGCAGCCCCAGCATTTT. Protein sequence: CASARDNVRQPQHF.

V gene TRBV6-5 combines with J gene TRBJ1-2; 12 bases fit TRBD1. This CDR3 region has 15 residues. In germline, CDR1 is MNHEY, CDR2 SVGAGI. V was clipped by 7 bases and J by 4 bases; unmatched bases: 7. The CDR3 DNA sequence: TGTGCCAGCAAACCACCGGGACAGGGGGCCTATGGCTACACCTTC. This encodes CASKPPGQGAYGYTF.

This chain connects TRBV7-9 to TRBJ2-1; D is ambiguous. The CDR3 loop spans 13 amino acids. Germline V gene sequence: CDR1 SEHNR, CDR2 FQNEAQ (reference sequence). V was shortened by 6 bases and J by 4 bases, with 10 bases between the two germline ends. CDR3 residues: CASRPTEYNEQFF. CDR3 coding DNA: TGTGCCAGCAGACCCACAGAATACAATGAGCAGTTCTTC.

This clone was observed a single time. The chain links TRBV5-1 to TRBJ1-3; D is unclear. Germline V gene lookup returns CDR1 SGHRS and CDR2 YFSETQ. The CDR3 covers 14 residues. The ends were cut back, 1 base at V and 0 bases at J, with 5 bases in the middle. As DNA, the CDR3 is TGCGCCAGCAGCTTGCCGGGCTCTGGAAACACCATATATTTT. Its translation is CASSLPGSGNTIYF.

This clone was recorded a few times. The rearrangement links TRBV7-8 to TRBJ1-5, with D hard to call. Germline CDR1 and CDR2: SGHVS and FQNEAQ. Between the trimmed V and J ends, which lost 0 bases and 1 base, there was a span of 16 bases. The CDR3 has 18 amino acids. CDR3 DNA sequence: TGTGCCAGCAGCTTAGCGCTGACTCGCCAGAGCAGCAATCAGCCCCAGCATTTT. It yields the protein CASSLALTRQSSNQPQHF.

On this clone: One base away lies a much larger clone, so this may be a sequencing read error. This chain connects TRBV27 to TRBJ1-2, with a weak D call TRBD1 (5 bases). The V gene's germline CDR1 is MNHEY and CDR2 SMNVEV (reference sequence). Between the trimmed V and J ends, which lost 2 bases and 2 bases, there was a span of 6 bases. This CDR3 is 13 amino acids long. CDR3 nucleotides: TGTGCCAGCAGTTTAGCAGGGAACTATGGCTACACCTTC. Protein product: CASSLAGNYGYTF.

The rearrangement joins TRBV7-2 to TRBJ2-4; possibly TRBD2 for D (6 bases). Trimming stripped 2 bases from V and 2 bases from J, with 16 bases between. Per the germline V gene, CDR1 is SGHTA and CDR2 is FQGNSA. The CDR3 loop spans 17 amino acids. The CDR3 sequence: CASSLKTGGLTKNIQYF. The DNA of the CDR3 is TGTGCCAGCAGCTTAAAGACCGGGGGTTTAACCAAAAACATTCAGTACTTC.

The chain joins TRBV4-3 to TRBJ2-3, with 8 bases aligning to TRBD1. Germline trimming cut 1 base from V and 4 bases from J; bases unmatched to any gene: 7. Germline CDR1 and CDR2: LGHNA and YSLEER. CDR3 size: 16 residues. In DNA, the CDR3 is TGCGCCAGCAGCCAAGTAACGGGGACAGGACCAGATACGCAGTATTTT. It yields the protein CASSQVTGTGPDTQYF.

The chain carries TRBV4-3 and TRBJ1-6; D possibly corresponds to TRBD1 (5 bases). Germline V gene lookup returns CDR1 LGHNA and CDR2 YSLEER. There are 15 residues in the CDR3. The V end lost 1 base, the J end lost 6 bases, and 10 bases lay between the germline ends. The CDR3 region is CASSQGTSTNSPLHF. CDR3 DNA: TGCGCCAGCAGCCAAGGGACATCAACTAATTCACCCCTCCACTTT.